This T cell receptor (beta chain) derives from a study of PD-L1 blockade in urothelial cancer. The CDR3 has 15 amino acids. The germline V gene encodes CDR1 SNHLY and CDR2 FYNNEI. Trimming shortened V by 7 bases and J by 3 bases, and 15 bases separated the two germline ends. This table comes from immunoSEQ multiplex PCR, and its TCRdb copy is limited to in-frame clones, with some not included. Of approximately 70,000 clones listed, around 90% were seen once; the top ten hold approximately 3.2%. The sample consisted of PBMCs, taken around atezolizumab (anti-PD-L1) treatment. The chain joins TRBV2 to TRBJ2-2; no clear D. This TCR was sampled from a man between 60 and 75 years old with urothelial cancer. The CDR3 region has the DNA TGTGCCAGCATTCCGGGTCTATCCGACACCGGGGAGCTGTTTTTT. This translates into CASIPGLSDTGELFF.